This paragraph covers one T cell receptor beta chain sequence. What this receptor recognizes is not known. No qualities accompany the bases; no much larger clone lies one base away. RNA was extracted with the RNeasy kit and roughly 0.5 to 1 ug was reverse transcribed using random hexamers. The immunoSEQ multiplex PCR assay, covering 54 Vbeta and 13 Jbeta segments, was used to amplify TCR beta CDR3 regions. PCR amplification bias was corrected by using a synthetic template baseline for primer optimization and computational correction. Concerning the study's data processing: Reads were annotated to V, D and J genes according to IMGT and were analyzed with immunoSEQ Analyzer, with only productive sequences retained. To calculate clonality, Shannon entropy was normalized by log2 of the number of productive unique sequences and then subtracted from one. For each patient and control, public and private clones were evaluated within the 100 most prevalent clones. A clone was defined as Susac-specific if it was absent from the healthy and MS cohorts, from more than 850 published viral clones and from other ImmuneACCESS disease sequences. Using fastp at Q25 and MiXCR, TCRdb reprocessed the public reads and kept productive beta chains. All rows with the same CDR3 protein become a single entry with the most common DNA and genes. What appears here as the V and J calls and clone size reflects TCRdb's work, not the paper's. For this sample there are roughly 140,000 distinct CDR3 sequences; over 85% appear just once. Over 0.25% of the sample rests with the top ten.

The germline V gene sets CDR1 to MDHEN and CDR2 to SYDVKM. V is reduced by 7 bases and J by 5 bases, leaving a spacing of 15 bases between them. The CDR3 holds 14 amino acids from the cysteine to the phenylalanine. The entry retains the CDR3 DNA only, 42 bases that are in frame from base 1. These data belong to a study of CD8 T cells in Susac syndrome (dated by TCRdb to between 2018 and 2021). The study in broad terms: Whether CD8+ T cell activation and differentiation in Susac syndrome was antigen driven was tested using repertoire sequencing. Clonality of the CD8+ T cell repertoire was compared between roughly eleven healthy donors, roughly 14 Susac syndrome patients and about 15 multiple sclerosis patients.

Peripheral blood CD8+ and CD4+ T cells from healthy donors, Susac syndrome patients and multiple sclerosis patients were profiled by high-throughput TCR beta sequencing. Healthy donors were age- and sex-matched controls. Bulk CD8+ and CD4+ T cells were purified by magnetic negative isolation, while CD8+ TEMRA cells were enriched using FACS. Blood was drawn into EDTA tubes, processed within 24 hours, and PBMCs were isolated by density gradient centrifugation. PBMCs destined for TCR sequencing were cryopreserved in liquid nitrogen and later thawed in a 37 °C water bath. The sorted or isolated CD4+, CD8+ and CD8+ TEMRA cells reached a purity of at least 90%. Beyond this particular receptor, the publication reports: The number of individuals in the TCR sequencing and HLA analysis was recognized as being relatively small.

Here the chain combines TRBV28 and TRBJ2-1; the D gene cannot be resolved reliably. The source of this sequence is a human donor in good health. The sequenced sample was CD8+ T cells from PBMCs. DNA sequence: TGTGCCAGCACCGTATTTGCGGCCGACAATGAGCAGTTCTTC. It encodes CASTVFAADNEQFF. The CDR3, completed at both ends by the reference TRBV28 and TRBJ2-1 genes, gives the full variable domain DVKVTQSSRYLVKRTGEKVFLECVQDMDHENMFWYRQDPGLGLRLIYFSYDVKMKEKGDIPEGYSVSREKKERFSLILESASTNQTSMYLCASTVFAADNEQFFGPGTRLTVL.